Listed here are 28 T cell receptor beta chains from one sample, sequenced in a study of Graves' ophthalmopathy and Graves' hyperthyroidism. The authors amplified TCR beta CDR3 regions from RNA transcripts. HTBI primers were used in a first-round RT-PCR, which preceded a second-round multiplex PCR. TCRdb independently ran MiXCR on the multiplex PCR reads; one entry per CDR3 protein. This sample has around 170,000 distinct CDR3 sequences, with about 40% found just once. Material for sequencing was peripheral blood. The receptor set was obtained from a woman aged 40 to 55 with Graves' ophthalmopathy.

This chain connects TRBV11-2 to TRBJ2-5; 11 nucleotides match TRBD2. CDR1 and CDR2 from the germline V gene are SGHAT and FQNNGV. The length of the CDR3 is 17 residues. The junction had 12 bases not matched to a gene; V was cut back by 4 bases and J by 5 bases. The CDR3 DNA sequence: TGTGCCAGCAGCTGGGGGTATAGCGGGAGGGTCAGGGAGACCCAGTACTTC. This gives the protein CASSWGYSGRVRETQYF.

The chain uses TRBV6-5 and TRBJ2-2, with D uncertain. CDR3 length: 14 amino acids. The germline CDR1 and CDR2 sequences are MNHEY and SVGAGI. V lost 4 bases, J lost 1 base, and 7 bases lay in between. CDR3 nucleotide sequence: TGTGCCAGCAGTTTCGACCTGAACACCGGGGAGCTGTTTTTT. Its translation: CASSFDLNTGELFF.

This clonotype was seen at least ten times. CDR3 amino acids: CASSSQGGPAYEQYF. The CDR3 DNA reads TGTGCCAGTAGTTCTCAGGGGGGTCCCGCCTACGAGCAGTACTTC. The rearrangement joins TRBV19 to TRBJ2-7, with D tentatively TRBD1 (7 bases). The germline V and J ends were trimmed by 5 bases and 2 bases, with 16 bases remaining between them. The CDR3 extends over 15 amino acids. Germline V gene sequence: CDR1 LNHDA, CDR2 SQIVND (reference sequence).

The J gene is TRBJ1-2, the V gene TRBV28; D may be TRBD1 (6 bases). The CDR3 extends over 14 amino acids. Germline V gene data show CDR1 as MDHEN and CDR2 as SYDVKM. V was pared by 1 base and J by 4 bases, with 10 bases between. CDR3 sequence: CASSLLEQGYGYTF. In nucleotides, the CDR3 is TGTGCCAGCAGTTTATTAGAACAGGGCTATGGCTACACCTTC.

This clonotype was observed a single time. The chain has TRBV6-1 and TRBJ2-5; 9 bases are shared with TRBD2. The CDR3 contains 15 residues. Germline V gene sequence: CDR1 MNHNS, CDR2 SASEGT. V shed 6 bases, J shed 5 bases, and the junction held 10 bases outside the gene matches. The CDR3 sequence: CASRGSGSFRETQYF. CDR3 nucleotides: TGTGCCAGCAGAGGTAGCGGGAGCTTCAGGGAGACCCAGTACTTC.

The chain has TRBV6-1 and TRBJ1-2; D not resolved. Trimming took 7 bases from V and 4 from J, leaving 10 bases between them. The CDR3 totals 12 residues. Germline CDR1 reads MNHNS; CDR2 reads SASEGT. The CDR3 DNA follows: TGTGCCAGCAAGTCTGGGAGCTATGGCTACACCTTC. Its translation: CASKSGSYGYTF.

The J gene is TRBJ2-2, the V gene TRBV28; TRBD1 might be the D (6 bases). Between the trimmed V and J ends, which lost 3 bases and 7 bases, there was a span of 12 bases. The CDR3 runs 14 residues. Germline V CDR1 and CDR2: MDHEN, SYDVKM. The CDR3 DNA reads TGTGCCAGCAGTTTGGTTGTAGGGGGCGGGGAGCTGTTTTTT. Its translation: CASSLVVGGGELFF.

This clonotype was recorded only once. The J gene is TRBJ2-5, the V gene TRBV29-1, with D uncertain. Germline V gene data show CDR1 as SQVTM and CDR2 as ANQGSEA. The CDR3 totals 11 residues. Trimming pared 3 bases from V and 5 bases from J, leaving 7 bases between. CDR3 loop: CSVEGWETQYF. The CDR3 DNA sequence: TGCAGCGTTGAGGGGTGGGAGACCCAGTACTTC.

This clonotype was seen ten or more times. This chain links TRBV5-4 with TRBJ2-4, with D possibly matching TRBD2 (6 bases). V dropped 4 bases and J dropped 9 bases, with 26 bases sitting between them. The CDR3 extends over 17 amino acids. CDR1 is SGHNT, CDR2 YYREEE, per germline (reference sequence). The CDR3 sequence: CASSPSAGREWVSIQYF. CDR3 bases: TGTGCCAGCAGCCCAAGCGCGGGGCGGGAATGGGTTAGCATTCAGTACTTC.

The rearrangement links TRBV12-3 or TRBV12-4 to TRBJ1-1; D remains unclear. The CDR3 runs 12 residues. Trimming took off 7 bases at V and 1 base at J, with 7 bases between the two ends. The CDR3 coding sequence is TGTGCCAGCATGTACAAGAACACTGAAGCTTTCTTT. It specifies CASMYKNTEAFF.

The sample holds many counts of this clonotype. The rearrangement links TRBV29-1 to TRBJ1-1; D gene unclear. The CDR3 is made up of 13 amino acids. Between the trimmed V and J ends, which lost 5 bases and 1 base, there was a span of 11 bases. From germline, CDR1 is SQVTM and CDR2 ANQGSEA. CDR3 protein: CSVQRAPNTEAFF. Written as DNA, the CDR3 is TGCAGCGTTCAAAGGGCCCCGAACACTGAAGCTTTCTTT.

This clonotype has a count of ten or more. The rearrangement links TRBV12-3 or TRBV12-4 to TRBJ2-7; D is uncertain. CDR3 length equals 13 residues. Trimming cost V 4 bases and J 0 bases, with 7 bases left between them. CDR3 nucleotide sequence: TGTGCCAGCAGTTCGTACAACTCCTACGAGCAGTACTTC. Amino acid sequence: CASSSYNSYEQYF.

At least ten counts were recorded for this clonotype. The chain recombines TRBV9 with TRBJ1-2; a possible D gene is TRBD1 (6 bases). This CDR3 has 15 residues. CDR1 is SGDLS, CDR2 YYNGEE, per germline. V was pared by 3 bases and J by 6 bases, with 18 bases between. The CDR3 loop is CASSGEVGGRDGYTF. CDR3 DNA sequence: TGTGCCAGCAGCGGAGAGGTCGGGGGGCGAGATGGCTACACCTTC. Drawing the rest from reference TRBV9 and TRBJ1-2, the complete variable domain is DSGVTQTPKHLITATGQRVTLRCSPRSGDLSVYWYQQSLDQGLQFLIQYYNGEERAKGNILERFSAQQFPDLHSELNLSSLELGDSALYFCASSGEVGGRDGYTFGSGTRLTVV.

This clonotype occurred many times. This sequence joins TRBV6-5 and TRBJ1-2; D gene unclear. The CDR3 sequence is 13 residues long. Trimming removed 2 bases from V and 2 bases from J, with 6 bases in between. Germline loops: CDR1 MNHEY, CDR2 SVGAGI. CDR3 nucleotide sequence: TGTGCCAGCAGTTACGGCCCGAACTATGGCTACACCTTC. Amino acid sequence: CASSYGPNYGYTF.

This clonotype was seen ten or more times. The chain couples TRBV12-3 or TRBV12-4 to TRBJ1-6; 9 bases fit TRBD1. The length of the CDR3 is 15 residues. V was pared by 6 bases and J by 6 bases, with 6 bases of the junction left unmatched. Here the CDR3 DNA reads TGTGCCAGCAGATACCGGGACAGGGTTAATTCACCCCTCCACTTT. It codes for CASRYRDRVNSPLHF.

The CDR3 sequence is CSARAPGQGFTEAFF. The CDR3 nucleotides are TGCAGTGCTAGAGCCCCGGGACAGGGATTCACTGAAGCTTTCTTT. The chain joins TRBV20-1 to TRBJ1-1; 9 nucleotides match TRBD1. The germline CDR1 and CDR2 sequences are DFQATT and SNEGSKA (reference sequence). The CDR3 runs 15 residues. Losses at the gene ends were 1 base for V and 4 bases for J; bases not matched to a gene: 7.

This clonotype was seen at least ten times. This sequence joins TRBV20-1 and TRBJ2-7; 8 bases line up with TRBD1. Trimming removed 3 bases from V and 3 bases from J; junction bases left unmatched: 7. CDR1 DFQATT and CDR2 SNEGSKA come from the germline V gene (reference sequence). CDR3 size: 14 residues. The CDR3 DNA is TGCAGTGCTAGCCAGGGGGCAGGGGGCTACGAGCAGTACTTC. Translated, it gives CSASQGAGGYEQYF.

The sample holds a few counts of this clonotype. The rearrangement uses TRBV12-3 or TRBV12-4 and TRBJ2-5; D is possibly TRBD1 (6 bases). The V end lost 6 bases, the J end lost 5 bases, and 13 bases lay between the germline ends. This CDR3 is built from 13 residues. DNA of the CDR3: TGTGCCAGCAGCCAGGGGTTTTGGGAGACCCAGTACTTC. Its protein is CASSQGFWETQYF.

The chain carries TRBV7-8 and TRBJ2-5; possibly TRBD1 for D (5 bases). Germline V lookup: CDR1 SGHVS, CDR2 FQNEAQ. There are 15 residues in the CDR3. Trimming cost V 0 bases and J 0 bases, with 8 bases left between them. CDR3 protein: CASSLAAGHQETQYF. The CDR3 bases are TGTGCCAGCAGCTTAGCGGCAGGGCACCAAGAGACCCAGTACTTC.

The chain carries TRBV28 and TRBJ2-5, with 7 bases matching TRBD2. This CDR3 has 14 residues. V was clipped by 6 bases and J by 5 bases; unmatched bases: 9. The germline gives CDR1 MDHEN, CDR2 SYDVKM. The CDR3 loop is CASRHSGKGETQYF. The CDR3 coding sequence is TGTGCCAGCAGGCACAGCGGGAAAGGGGAGACCCAGTACTTC.

J is TRBJ2-7 and V is TRBV7-9; D possibly corresponds to TRBD2 (5 bases). V was clipped by 6 bases and J by 11 bases, with 14 bases between them. This CDR3 is built from 11 residues. Germline V CDR1 and CDR2: SEHNR, FQNEAQ (reference sequence). DNA for the CDR3: TGTGCCAGCAGGGAGGAAGGTGGGGAGTACTTC. This sequence encodes CASREEGGEYF.

The chain uses TRBV11-2 and TRBJ1-2, with D unclear. Germline CDR1 reads SGHAT; CDR2 reads FQNNGV. V gave up 8 bases and J gave up 5 bases, with 9 bases separating them. CDR3 length: 11 residues. CDR3 residues: CASGMGYGYTF. The CDR3 coding sequence is TGTGCCAGCGGGATGGGTTATGGCTACACCTTC.

The chain recombines TRBV20-1 with TRBJ2-2; tentatively, D is TRBD2 (5 bases). This CDR3 region has 14 residues. V dropped 3 bases and J dropped 4 bases, with 12 bases sitting between them. Germline assignment: CDR1 DFQATT and CDR2 SNEGSKA (reference sequence). In DNA, the CDR3 is TGCAGTGCTAGTCGGCCGGCGGGCACCGGGGAGCTGTTTTTT. It yields the protein CSASRPAGTGELFF.

This clonotype occurred many times. The chain combines TRBV9 with TRBJ2-5; D possibly matches TRBD1 or TRBD2 (5 bases each). Germline V gene sequence: CDR1 SGDLS, CDR2 YYNGEE. V shed 5 bases and J shed 5 bases, with 10 bases lying between them. The CDR3 totals 12 residues. CDR3 region: CASSLGEETQYF. Written as DNA, the CDR3 is TGTGCCAGCAGTCTAGGGGAGGAGACCCAGTACTTC. The whole variable domain, remainder taken from reference TRBV9 and TRBJ2-5, is DSGVTQTPKHLITATGQRVTLRCSPRSGDLSVYWYQQSLDQGLQFLIQYYNGEERAKGNILERFSAQQFPDLHSELNLSSLELGDSALYFCASSLGEETQYFGPGTRLLVL.

This clonotype turned up a few times. This chain connects TRBV20-1 to TRBJ1-1; maybe TRBD1 (6 bases). In germline, CDR1 is DFQATT, CDR2 SNEGSKA (reference sequence). The CDR3 spans 15 residues. The V end was cut by 6 bases, the J end by 7 bases, with 24 bases between. This chain's CDR3 is CSAPRIQGSLGEAFF. The CDR3 DNA reads as TGCAGTGCCCCTAGAATCCAGGGGTCTTTGGGTGAAGCTTTCTTT.

In this sample, this clonotype turned up many times. This chain joins TRBV24-1 and TRBJ2-7, with D perhaps TRBD1 (8 bases). V shed 3 bases and J shed 7 bases, with 21 bases lying between them. Germline lookup yields CDR1 KGHDR and CDR2 SFDVKD. CDR3 length equals 16 residues. CDR3 sequence (DNA): TGTGCCACCAGTGATAGCAGGGGGCCGGGACTACGGGAGCAGTACTTC. This gives the protein CATSDSRGPGLREQYF.

The chain recombines TRBV27 with TRBJ2-5; D gene unclear. Looked up from germline, CDR1 is MNHEY and CDR2 is SMNVEV (reference sequence). V was clipped by 4 bases and J by 2 bases, with 5 bases between them. The CDR3 loop spans 12 amino acids. CDR3 sequence: CASSSSQETQYF. In DNA, the CDR3 is TGTGCCAGCAGTTCTTCACAAGAGACCCAGTACTTC.

The rearrangement uses TRBV12-3 or TRBV12-4 and TRBJ1-3, with D unclear. The CDR3 runs 13 residues. V was trimmed by 5 bases and J by 2 bases, leaving 7 bases between them. The CDR3 sequence is CASSDPPGNTIYF. The DNA of the CDR3 is TGTGCCAGCAGTGATCCCCCTGGAAACACCATATATTTT.